Here is one TCR beta chain with its context. 5'RACE template switching generated TCR cDNA, adding a universal primer site and UMIs. TCRdb re-analysed the 5' RACE reads in MiXCR, keeping a single row per CDR3 protein. The sample has 300,000 to 400,000 distinct CDR3 sequences; around 11% are singletons. This CDR3 contains 13 residues. Trimming left V 3 bases short and J 1 base short, with 7 bases between. Per germline, CDR1 LGHNA and CDR2 YSLEER. The data were obtained in a study of T cells after yellow fever vaccination. The source of this sequence is a man between 18 and 29 years old who received the YFV17D yellow fever vaccine. This chain links TRBV4-3 with TRBJ2-7; no clear D gene. Sequencing was performed on CD4+ T cells sorted from PBMCs, taken 45 days after the yellow fever booster vaccination. The CDR3 DNA follows: TGCGCCAGCAGCCACGGTGGGTCCTACGAGCAGTACTTC. This sequence encodes CASSHGGSYEQYF.